This T cell receptor (beta chain) was observed in a study of blood T cell repertoires in COVID-19. About the research overall: Sample material is recorded as cDNA or gDNA derived from T cells, B-cell-depleted T cells, or PBMCs.

CDR1 and CDR2 (germline): SGHTA, FQGTGA. V was clipped by 2 bases and J by 8 bases, with 13 bases between them. There are 14 residues in the CDR3. In the original workflow: Researchers report that nucleated cell counts were estimated from reference gene primer amplification. The assay was immunoSEQ multiplex PCR, and TCRdb's table has in-frame clones only and misses some. V and J calls plus clone size are reproduced from that table; the DNA served to infer D and trimming. Of some 37,000 clones in the sample, 70% to 90% are singletons; the top ten hold 15% to 20%. This chain uses TRBV7-3 with TRBJ2-1; a possible D gene is TRBD1 (6 bases). This TCR was sampled from a man aged 50 to 59 in a cohort sampled during active COVID-19. The material sequenced was peripheral blood. The chain's CDR3 is CASSLGQGFHEQFF. As DNA, the CDR3 is TGTGCCAGCAGCTTAGGCCAGGGGTTCCATGAGCAGTTCTTC.